Shown below are 25 T cell receptor beta chains from a single sample sequenced in a study of neurological immune-mediated disorders. One entry per CDR3 protein, called by TCRdb with MiXCR from the 5' RACE reads. The sample consists of some 46,000 distinct CDR3 sequences, around 4.5% of them appearing once. Sequenced sample: PBMCs. These receptor sequences come from a woman aged 55 to 70 with multiple sclerosis.

Many counts were recorded for this clonotype. V usage is TRBV2 and J usage is TRBJ2-5, with a weak D call TRBD2 (6 bases). Germline V gene lookup returns CDR1 SNHLY and CDR2 FYNNEI. Trimming cost V 4 bases and J 5 bases, with 11 bases left between them. The CDR3 spans 13 residues. The CDR3 loop is CASSGDFPETQYF. CDR3 DNA sequence: TGTGCCAGCAGTGGGGACTTTCCGGAGACCCAGTACTTC. Together with reference TRBV2 and TRBJ2-5, the CDR3 gives the full variable domain: EPEVTQTPSHQVTQMGQEVILRCVPISNHLYFYWYRQILGQKVEFLVSFYNNEISEKSEIFDDQFSVERPDGSNFTLKIRSTKLEDSAMYFCASSGDFPETQYFGPGTRLLVL.

This chain joins TRBV7-3 and TRBJ2-1; D is ambiguous. Trimming shortened V by 4 bases and J by 2 bases, and 12 bases separated the two germline ends. In germline, CDR1 is SGHTA, CDR2 FQGTGA. The CDR3 is 15 amino acids. As DNA, the CDR3 is TGTGCCAGCAGCTCTCGCCCCCAACCCTACAATGAGCAGTTCTTC. Translated: CASSSRPQPYNEQFF.

In its sample, this clonotype was seen many times. The rearrangement uses TRBV20-1 and TRBJ2-3, with a weak D call TRBD2 (6 bases). Germline V gene lookup returns CDR1 DFQATT and CDR2 SNEGSKA (reference sequence). The CDR3 runs 10 residues. This CDR3 is CRGDSDTQYF. In DNA, the CDR3 is TGCAGGGGGGACTCAGATACGCAGTATTTT.

The sample holds many counts of this clonotype. The chain combines TRBV7-8 with TRBJ1-1; D is ambiguous. Germline values: CDR1 SGHVS, CDR2 FQNEAQ. This CDR3 has 14 amino acids. V gave up 10 bases and J gave up 3 bases, with 18 bases separating them. The CDR3 nucleotides are TGTGCCACGAGACTGAGCGGGGTGCACACTGAAGCTTTCTTT. Amino acid sequence: CATRLSGVHTEAFF.

The sample holds many counts of this clonotype. DNA for the CDR3: TGCAGTGCCCCGGGACAGGGGGCAACAGATACGCAGTATTTT. It translates to CSAPGQGATDTQYF. The chain is built from TRBV20-1 and TRBJ2-3; TRBD1 aligns across 12 bases. This CDR3 spans 14 amino acids. Germline CDR1 and CDR2: DFQATT and SNEGSKA (reference sequence). The ends lost 6 bases at V and 3 bases at J; junction bases unmatched: 4.

The chain has TRBV7-2 and TRBJ2-1; TRBD1 aligns across 10 bases. The CDR3 length is 15 residues. The ends lost 5 bases at V and 6 bases at J; junction bases unmatched: 7. CDR1 and CDR2 (germline): SGHTA, FQGNSA. The CDR3 sequence: CASSPFWTGGNEQFF. The CDR3, as DNA: TGTGCCAGCAGCCCCTTTTGGACAGGGGGCAATGAGCAGTTCTTC.

This clonotype has ten or more counts. This chain uses TRBV10-3 with TRBJ1-3; D might be TRBD1 (5 bases). V was shortened by 6 bases and J by 3 bases, with 9 bases between the two germline ends. The CDR3 is 13 amino acids. Germline V lookup: CDR1 ENHRY, CDR2 SYGVKD. The DNA for the CDR3 is TGTGCCATCAGCAGGGAAAGTGGAAACACCATATATTTT. Protein: CAISRESGNTIYF.

The CDR3 protein is CASSLTETQYF. The CDR3 DNA reads as TGCGCCAGCAGCTTGACGGAGACCCAGTACTTC. The rearrangement uses TRBV5-1 and TRBJ2-5; no firm D call. Germline V CDR1 and CDR2: SGHRS, YFSETQ. The CDR3 spans 11 residues. Trimming stripped 1 base from V and 5 bases from J, with 3 bases between.

In its sample, this clonotype was seen many times. V and J are TRBV6-6 and TRBJ2-5, with 10 bases matching TRBD1. Germline V gene lookup returns CDR1 MNHNY and CDR2 SVGAGI (reference sequence). After removal of 6 bases from V and 3 bases from J, the junction contained 10 bases not matched to a gene. There are 16 residues in the CDR3. The CDR3 protein is CASRWPGTGVEETQYF. CDR3 DNA: TGTGCCAGCAGATGGCCCGGGACAGGGGTAGAAGAGACCCAGTACTTC.

This clonotype was seen ten or more times. The V gene is TRBV5-1, the J gene TRBJ2-5; no definite D call. The CDR3 length is 13 residues. V lost 0 bases and J lost 1, with 4 bases in between. CDR1 and CDR2 (germline): SGHRS, YFSETQ. DNA for the CDR3: TGCGCCAGCAGCTTGGGAACCCAAGAGACCCAGTACTTC. It is translated as CASSLGTQETQYF. Complete variable domain (other parts from reference TRBV5-1 and TRBJ2-5): KAGVTQTPRYLIKTRGQQVTLSCSPISGHRSVSWYQQTPGQGLQFLFEYFSETQRNKGNFPGRFSGRQFSNSRSEMNVSTLELGDSALYLCASSLGTQETQYFGPGTRLLVL.

This clonotype was recorded at least ten times. The gene calls are TRBV5-1 and TRBJ2-2; D possibly matches TRBD1 or TRBD2 (5 bases each). V dropped 2 bases and J dropped 4 bases, with 15 bases sitting between them. This CDR3 spans 16 amino acids. Looked up from germline, CDR1 is SGHRS and CDR2 is YFSETQ. CDR3 sequence reads: CASSFGLRGTTGELFF. The DNA for the CDR3 is TGCGCCAGCAGCTTCGGCCTGAGAGGGACCACCGGGGAGCTGTTTTTT.

In its sample, this clonotype was seen many times. The chain joins TRBV6-6 to TRBJ2-7; 7 bases line up with TRBD1. V shed 2 bases, J shed 6 bases, and the junction held 7 bases outside the gene matches. The CDR3 has 14 amino acids. Per the germline V gene, CDR1 is MNHNY and CDR2 is SVGAGI (reference sequence). Written as DNA, the CDR3 is TGTGCCAGCAGTTACCCGGGGACAGTTCGCGAGCAGTACTTC. This translates into CASSYPGTVREQYF.

This clonotype was counted ten times or more. The chain combines TRBV7-9 with TRBJ2-1, with D unresolved. Deletions cut 2 bases from V and 9 bases from J, with 8 bases between. CDR3 size: 12 residues. Germline V gene lookup returns CDR1 SEHNR and CDR2 FQNEAQ (reference sequence). The CDR3 region is CASSLLGIEQFF. The CDR3 bases are TGTGCCAGCAGCTTATTAGGAATTGAGCAGTTCTTC.

At least ten counts were recorded for this clonotype. The chain carries TRBV12-3 or TRBV12-4 and TRBJ2-2, with 8 positions matching TRBD1. V trimming: 7 bases; J trimming: 4 bases; junction bases outside the gene matches: 8. The CDR3 totals 15 residues. The CDR3 region is CASTPGGVGTGELFF. CDR3 sequence (DNA): TGTGCCAGCACCCCAGGGGGCGTCGGCACCGGGGAGCTGTTTTTT.

This clonotype has ten or more counts. The CDR3 nucleotides are TGCGCCAGCTACAGCGGGAGCTTTCCAGGCGCAGATACGCAGTATTTT. This sequence encodes CASYSGSFPGADTQYF. The V and J genes are TRBV5-1 and TRBJ2-3; 8 nucleotides agree with TRBD2. Per germline, CDR1 SGHRS and CDR2 YFSETQ. The CDR3 is 16 amino acids. V lost 7 bases, J lost 4 bases, and 14 bases stayed unmatched.

This clonotype was observed at least ten times. V is TRBV12-3 or TRBV12-4 and J is TRBJ1-5; D remains unclear. The CDR3 spans 14 residues. V was shortened by 3 bases and J by 0 bases, with 6 bases between the two germline ends. This CDR3 is CASSLEASNQPQHF. As DNA, the CDR3 is TGTGCCAGCAGTTTGGAGGCTAGCAATCAGCCCCAGCATTTT.

Many counts were recorded for this clonotype. The chain has TRBV7-2 and TRBJ2-4; D possibly matches TRBD1 or TRBD2 (6 bases each). This CDR3 region has 15 residues. V lost 6 bases, J lost 8 bases, and 20 bases lay in between. Looked up from germline, CDR1 is SGHTA and CDR2 is FQGNSA. CDR3 nucleotide sequence: TGTGCCAGCAGTTTGGAGGGGGTGCGAGGTGACATTCAGTACTTC. It yields the protein CASSLEGVRGDIQYF.

In this sample, this clonotype turned up many times. The chain combines TRBV20-1 with TRBJ1-1; TRBD1 matches 10 bases. CDR1 DFQATT and CDR2 SNEGSKA come from the germline V gene (reference sequence). This CDR3 comprises 14 residues. The chain's CDR3 is CRIGQGDFNTEAFF. The CDR3 nucleotides read TGCAGAATCGGACAGGGGGATTTTAACACTGAAGCTTTCTTT.

This clonotype showed up many times. The rearrangement uses TRBV7-2 and TRBJ1-5; 9 bases are shared with TRBD1. V was pared by 5 bases and J by 7 bases, with 6 bases of the junction left unmatched. This CDR3 has 14 residues. Germline CDR1 SGHTA, CDR2 FQGNSA. CDR3 nucleotides: TGTGCCAGCAGCCCGGGGACAGGGCACCAGCCCCAGCATTTT. This sequence encodes CASSPGTGHQPQHF. Full variable domain (missing parts from reference TRBV7-2 and TRBJ1-5): GAGVSQSPSNKVTEKGKDVELRCDPISGHTALYWYRQSLGQGLEFLIYFQGNSAPDKSGLPSDRFSAERTGGSVSTLTIQRTQQEDSAVYLCASSPGTGHQPQHFGDGTRLSIL.

This clonotype was found many times. J is TRBJ2-2 and V is TRBV9; the D gene is possibly TRBD1 (5 bases). Germline V gene lookup returns CDR1 SGDLS and CDR2 YYNGEE. V was trimmed by 3 bases and J by 8 bases, leaving 14 bases between them. This CDR3 has 14 amino acids. CDR3 loop: CASSEQAVKGELFF. CDR3 nucleotide sequence: TGTGCCAGCAGCGAACAGGCGGTTAAAGGGGAGCTGTTTTTT.

This clonotype has a count of ten or more. The chain joins TRBV10-3 to TRBJ1-5; weak D call: TRBD1 (5 bases). Germline CDR1 reads ENHRY; CDR2 reads SYGVKD. There are 12 residues in the CDR3. Trimming shortened V by 6 bases and J by 5 bases, and 8 bases separated the two germline ends. CDR3 nucleotide sequence: TGTGCCATCAGGGGGGGGGATCAGCCCCAGCATTTT. This gives the protein CAIRGGDQPQHF.

This clonotype was detected ten times or more. The chain carries TRBV7-2 and TRBJ2-1, with 11 bases aligning to TRBD2. The CDR3 runs 15 residues. Trimming at V came to 6 bases and at J to 1 base, leaving 2 bases not matched to a gene. Per the germline V gene, CDR1 is SGHTA and CDR2 is FQGNSA. CDR3 region: CASRTSGGSYNEQFF. The CDR3 DNA is TGTGCCAGCAGAACTAGCGGGGGATCCTACAATGAGCAGTTCTTC.

The table lists this clonotype with many counts. The rearrangement uses TRBV7-2 and TRBJ1-5; 7 positions match TRBD1. V trimming: 5 bases; J trimming: 6 bases; junction bases outside the gene matches: 10. Looked up from germline, CDR1 is SGHTA and CDR2 is FQGNSA. The CDR3 is made up of 15 amino acids. Written as DNA, the CDR3 is TGTGCCAGCAGCAGATCAGGGGGAAGGATTCAGCCCCAGCATTTT. Translating gives CASSRSGGRIQPQHF.

The V gene is TRBV18, the J gene TRBJ2-7; D not resolved. Germline CDR1 reads KGHSH; CDR2 reads LQKENI. The CDR3 totals 13 residues. Trimming took 3 bases from V and 0 from J, leaving 6 bases between them. Here the CDR3 DNA reads TGTGCCAGCTCACCCTACTCCTCCTACGAGCAGTACTTC. Translated: CASSPYSSYEQYF. The full variable domain, with the rest looked up from reference TRBV18 and TRBJ2-7, is NAGVMQNPRHLVRRRGQEARLRCSPMKGHSHVYWYRQLPEEGLKFMVYLQKENIIDESGMPKERFSAEFPKEGPSILRIQQVVRGDSAAYFCASSPYSSYEQYFGPGTRLTVT.

This clonotype was counted at least ten times. The chain employs TRBV4-1 and TRBJ2-7; 7 bases are shared with TRBD1. CDR3 size: 19 residues. V lost 1 base and J lost 5; bases outside the gene matches: 20. The germline V gene encodes CDR1 MGHRA and CDR2 YSYEKL. The CDR3 bases are TGCGCCAGCAGCCAAGCACCGGGGTCCGGGACAGATTTTTATGACGAGCAGTACTTC. Protein sequence: CASSQAPGSGTDFYDEQYF.